This T cell receptor beta chain was captured by sequencing in a study of CD8 T cells in ankylosing spondylitis. Overall study findings and caveats: Certain motif variants had earlier been reported in reactive arthritis synovial fluid and blood. About 8 highly homologous variants made up a TCR beta motif, and this motif appeared characteristic of ankylosing spondylitis blood. Disease-linked clones reportedly showed significant enrichment in matched ankylosing spondylitis synovial fluid.

Library preparation for TCR beta used quantitative 5'-RACE with molecular barcodes. TCRdb redid the calling of the 5' RACE reads with MiXCR, one entry per CDR3 protein. The sample carries around 300,000 distinct CDR3 sequences, approximately 14% recorded once. V lost 7 bases, J lost 4 bases, and 16 bases stayed unmatched. The CDR3 length is 17 residues. CDR1 and CDR2 (germline): MNHEY, SMNVEV (reference sequence). As regards this clonotype: The antigen is unknown.

The specimen was blood, either unsorted or a sorted T cell fraction (not recorded which). The chain employs TRBV27 and TRBJ2-1; the match to TRBD1 covers 7 bases. This TCR was recovered from a male donor with ankylosing spondylitis or in good health (not recorded which). Here the CDR3 reads CASIPGSYRGQYNEQFF. DNA of the CDR3: TGTGCCAGCATACCGGGTTCATACAGGGGTCAATACAATGAGCAGTTCTTC.